This TCR beta chain was identified in a study of blood T cell repertoires in COVID-19. Study in general: Donors in the United States, Italy and Spain gave samples during acute or convalescent COVID-19. Sources were T cells, B-cell-depleted T cells, or PBMCs; the material itself was cDNA or gDNA.

V was pared by 0 bases and J by 3 bases, with 11 bases between. Looked up from germline, CDR1 is LGHDT and CDR2 is YNNKEL (reference sequence). The CDR3 has 15 amino acids. Per the study methods: Estimated nucleated cell counts came from reference gene primer amplification. The method was immunoSEQ multiplex PCR; TCRdb's version includes in-frame clones alone and lacks a portion of them. The DNA gave D and trimming, while V, J and clone size come from that table. The table lists around 190,000 clones, more than 70% of them singletons. The sample comprised peripheral blood. J is TRBJ1-1 and V is TRBV3-1 (or the pseudogene TRBV3-2); no clear D gene. This TCR came from a human donor in a cohort sampled during active COVID-19. Here the CDR3 reads CASSQEMQAYTEAFF. The CDR3 nucleotides read TGTGCCAGCAGCCAAGAGATGCAGGCTTACACTGAAGCTTTCTTT.